The following is a T cell receptor (beta chain) sequence with its context. Its target is not known. These data come from a study of T cell responses to AZD1222 COVID-19 vaccine. TCRdb's table, derived via immunoSEQ multiplex PCR, lists solely in-frame clones and lacks some. The repertoire holds under 150,000 clones, with roughly 90% as singletons. Trimming took off 5 bases at V and 2 bases at J, with 15 bases between the two ends. The CDR3 is 16 amino acids. From germline, CDR1 is SEHNR and CDR2 FQNEAQ (reference sequence). Findings and limits, study-wide: Seropositive AZD1222 recipients at baseline numbered only five or six. Nearly half of spike-specific TCRs reportedly go after variant regions that carry no mutations.

The specimen comprised peripheral blood, sampled on day 0 of AZD1222 vaccination. The rearrangement joins TRBV7-9 to TRBJ1-4, with D unclear. The source is an adult in good health. The CDR3 region has the DNA TGTGCCAGCAGCCAGGCCCCGGGTGATACTAATGAAAAACTGTTTTTT. Its protein is CASSQAPGDTNEKLFF.